This T cell receptor beta chain was profiled in a study of blood T cell repertoires in COVID-19. The protocol was immunoSEQ multiplex PCR, while the TCRdb copy is restricted to in-frame clones and leaves out a portion. The repertoire holds about 170,000 clones, less than 85% seen once, with under 4.5% in the top ten. The CDR3 is 13 residues long. Per the germline V gene, CDR1 is MNHEY and CDR2 is SVGAGI. V shed 6 bases, J shed 7 bases, and the junction held 6 bases outside the gene matches. This clone appeared a single time. Sequenced: PBMCs or T cells enriched from blood (not recorded which). The sequence derives from a woman between 45 and 65 years old who had recovered from COVID-19. V and J are TRBV6-5 and TRBJ2-4; TRBD1 agrees at 7 bases. CDR3 nucleotides: TGTGCCAGCAGCATGACAGGGACCAACATTCAGTACTTC. This codes for CASSMTGTNIQYF.